Shown below are 14 T cell receptor beta chains from a single sample sequenced in a study of shared clonotypes between healthy human individuals. Only in-frame clones appear in the TCRdb table, and some are missing; sequencing was by immunoSEQ multiplex PCR. The sample holds some 89,000 clones, approximately 61% seen once. The sequenced material came from memory CD8+ T cells sorted from blood. Subset indicated: CD45RO+ cells pooled with CCR7-negative TemRA cells. The receptors originated from a man under 40 in good health.

The chain uses TRBV4-3 and TRBJ1-1; D is unclear. CDR1 and CDR2 (germline): LGHNA, YSLEER. The CDR3 spans 15 residues. Trimming stripped 0 bases from V and 0 bases from J, with 8 bases between. CDR3 nucleotides: TGCGCCAGCAGCCAAGAACTGGCTTTGAACACTGAAGCTTTCTTT. Protein product: CASSQELALNTEAFF.

The chain employs TRBV7-9 and TRBJ2-7, with TRBD1 identical over 10 bases. Trimming at V came to 3 bases and at J to 5 bases, leaving 4 bases not matched to a gene. Germline-derived CDR1 and CDR2 are SEHNR and FQNEAQ (reference sequence). The CDR3 has 14 residues. The CDR3 here is CASSFSGQGNEQYF. In DNA, the CDR3 is TGTGCCAGCAGCTTTTCGGGACAGGGGAACGAGCAGTACTTC.

This chain joins TRBV7-6 and TRBJ2-2; the D gene is possibly TRBD2 (6 bases). Per germline, CDR1 SGHVS and CDR2 FNYEAQ. Trimming cost V 5 bases and J 4 bases, with 11 bases left between them. This CDR3 has 14 residues. CDR3 coding DNA: TGTGCCAGCAGCCCCTTGGGGGGCACCGGGGAGCTGTTTTTT. Protein sequence: CASSPLGGTGELFF.

The V and J genes are TRBV6-1 and TRBJ1-5; D is possibly TRBD1 (6 bases). Trimming cost V 3 bases and J 5 bases, with 14 bases left between them. Germline V gene lookup returns CDR1 MNHNS and CDR2 SASEGT. The CDR3 runs 15 residues. CDR3: CASSDYREVHQPQHF. The CDR3 bases are TGTGCCAGCAGTGACTACAGGGAGGTCCATCAGCCCCAGCATTTT.

This clone has a single count. J is TRBJ2-3 and V is TRBV10-3; D may be TRBD2 (5 bases). Deletions cut 8 bases from V and 5 bases from J, with 14 bases between. Germline V CDR1 and CDR2: ENHRY, SYGVKD. The length of the CDR3 is 13 residues. The CDR3 bases are TGTGCCATCGCTAGGGTAGAGGGAGATACGCAGTATTTT. Residues: CAIARVEGDTQYF.

The genes are TRBV27 and TRBJ2-7; the match to TRBD1 covers 9 bases. This CDR3 contains 14 residues. Germline trimming cut 4 bases from V and 3 bases from J; bases unmatched to any gene: 4. Germline V gene data show CDR1 as MNHEY and CDR2 as SMNVEV (reference sequence). CDR3 amino acids: CASSSRDRVYEQYF. DNA of the CDR3: TGTGCCAGCAGTTCCCGGGACAGGGTCTACGAGCAGTACTTC.

This clone occurred many times. The V call is TRBV18, the J call TRBJ2-5; D unclear. V was shortened by 0 bases and J by 2 bases, with 7 bases between the two germline ends. This CDR3 is 14 amino acids long. Per the germline V gene, CDR1 is KGHSH and CDR2 is LQKENI. Here the CDR3 DNA reads TGTGCCAGCTCACCACCCCGCAGACAAGAGACCCAGTACTTC. Its protein product is CASSPPRRQETQYF.

The V call is TRBV15, the J call TRBJ2-1, with 10 bases that match TRBD1. Per the germline V gene, CDR1 is LNHNV and CDR2 is YYDKDF (reference sequence). V shed 1 base and J 9 bases; nucleotides not matched to a gene: 3. The CDR3 has 14 residues. The CDR3 region has the DNA TGTGCCACCAGCAGAGGACAGGGGGCTGGTGAGCAGTTCTTC. It encodes CATSRGQGAGEQFF.

This chain links TRBV6-4 with TRBJ2-1; 10 bases line up with TRBD2. This CDR3 contains 14 residues. CDR1 and CDR2 (germline): MRHNA, SNTAGT. Trimming took 7 bases from V and 8 from J; bases not matched to a gene: 8. CDR3 DNA: TGTGCCAGCAAAGCTAGCGGGAGTTTGGATGAGCAGTTCTTC. It is translated as CASKASGSLDEQFF.

The chain has TRBV27 and TRBJ2-7; 7 nucleotides match TRBD2. The germline CDR1 and CDR2 sequences are MNHEY and SMNVEV (reference sequence). This CDR3 is 14 amino acids long. V dropped 4 bases and J dropped 5; count of bases not matched to a gene: 8. CDR3 protein: CASSWAGEGHEQYF. The DNA for the CDR3 is TGTGCCAGCAGTTGGGCGGGAGAGGGGCACGAGCAGTACTTC.

The chain links TRBV6-5 to TRBJ1-5; D remains ambiguous. Looked up from germline, CDR1 is MNHEY and CDR2 is SVGAGI. The CDR3 length is 14 residues. V was trimmed by 5 bases and J by 0 bases, leaving 8 bases between them. The CDR3 reads CASSMGNSNQPQHF. CDR3 bases: TGTGCCAGCAGTATGGGGAATAGCAATCAGCCCCAGCATTTT.

J is TRBJ2-5 and V is TRBV28; possibly TRBD1 for D (5 bases). The V end lost 10 bases, the J end lost 1 base, and 16 bases lay between the germline ends. This CDR3 spans 14 amino acids. The germline CDR1 and CDR2 sequences are MDHEN and SYDVKM. The CDR3 bases are TGTGCCACCACCCGAGACAGCATCCAAGAGACCCAGTACTTC. Translated: CATTRDSIQETQYF.

This chain joins TRBV11-2 and TRBJ2-4; no definite D call. Trimming took 1 base from V and 5 from J, leaving 12 bases between them. Germline CDR1 reads SGHAT; CDR2 reads FQNNGV. The CDR3 is made up of 15 amino acids. The CDR3 bases are TGTGCCAGCAGCTTAGGTGGAAGCTCGGAAAACATTCAGTACTTC. Protein sequence: CASSLGGSSENIQYF. Filled out from reference TRBV11-2 and TRBJ2-4, the complete variable domain reads EAGVAQSPRYKIIEKRQSVAFWCNPISGHATLYWYQQILGQGPKLLIQFQNNGVVDDSQLPKDRFSAERLKGVDSTLKIQPAKLEDSAVYLCASSLGGSSENIQYFGAGTRLSVL.

The table lists this clone with many counts. The J gene is TRBJ2-7, the V gene TRBV9, with TRBD2 matching 9 bases. V trimming: 4 bases; J trimming: 7 bases; junction bases outside the gene matches: 12. Germline CDR1 and CDR2: SGDLS and YYNGEE. The CDR3 consists of 15 residues. CDR3 in amino acids: CASSPELGLASEQYF. The CDR3 DNA reads as TGTGCCAGCAGCCCTGAGTTGGGACTAGCAAGTGAGCAGTACTTC.